The text below deals with one T cell receptor (beta chain). This record comes from a study of blood T cell repertoires in COVID-19. Whole-study context: Collection of acute and convalescent COVID-19 samples took place in the United States, Italy and Spain.

Sequencing was performed with immunoSEQ multiplex PCR; in TCRdb, only in-frame clones are kept and a portion is missing. The table lists around 500,000 clones, approximately 90% of them singletons. J lost 7 bases, V lost 5 bases, and 5 bases had no gene match. There are 13 residues in the CDR3. Per the germline V gene, CDR1 is SEHNR and CDR2 is FQNEAQ (reference sequence). This sequence was found in a woman aged 55-70 years who had recovered from COVID-19. Sequenced material: PBMCs or T cells enriched from blood (not recorded which). The rearrangement uses TRBV7-9 and TRBJ1-3; the match to TRBD1 covers 7 bases. CDR3 in amino acids: CASSPGQVNTIYF. CDR3 nucleotide sequence: TGTGCCAGCAGCCCCGGACAGGTTAACACCATATATTTT.